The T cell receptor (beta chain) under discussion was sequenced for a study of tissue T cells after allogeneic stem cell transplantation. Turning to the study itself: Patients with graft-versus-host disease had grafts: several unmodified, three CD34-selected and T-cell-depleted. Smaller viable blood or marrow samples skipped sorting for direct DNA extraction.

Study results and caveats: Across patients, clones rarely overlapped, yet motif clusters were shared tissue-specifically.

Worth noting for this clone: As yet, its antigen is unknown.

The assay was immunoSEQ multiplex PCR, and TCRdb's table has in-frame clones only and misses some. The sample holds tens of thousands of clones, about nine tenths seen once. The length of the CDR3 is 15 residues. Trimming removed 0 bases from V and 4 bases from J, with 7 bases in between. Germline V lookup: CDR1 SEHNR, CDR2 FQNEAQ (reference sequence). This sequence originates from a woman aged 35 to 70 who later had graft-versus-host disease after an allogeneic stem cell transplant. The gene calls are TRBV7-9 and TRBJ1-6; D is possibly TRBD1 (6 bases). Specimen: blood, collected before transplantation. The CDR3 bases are TGTGCCAGCAGCTTAGCGACAGGATATAATTCACCCCTCCACTTT. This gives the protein CASSLATGYNSPLHF.